Here is one T cell receptor (beta chain) with its context. The sample comes from a study of monozygotic twins with inflammatory bowel disease. TCRdb re-called the 5' RACE reads and catalogs CDR3 proteins one per entry, DNA excluded. This sample lists 150,000 to 200,000 distinct CDR3 sequences; its ten largest clones have 6% to 9.5%. This CDR3 contains 18 residues. From germline, CDR1 is LNHDA and CDR2 SQIVND (reference sequence). The TCR comes from a human donor with ulcerative colitis or Crohn's disease, or a healthy co-twin of an affected twin (not recorded which). The sample was blood. The chain joins TRBV19 to TRBJ2-1; TCRdb names TRBD1, which stays unverified in the absence of DNA. The chain's CDR3 is CASSPIVGSRASYNEQFF.